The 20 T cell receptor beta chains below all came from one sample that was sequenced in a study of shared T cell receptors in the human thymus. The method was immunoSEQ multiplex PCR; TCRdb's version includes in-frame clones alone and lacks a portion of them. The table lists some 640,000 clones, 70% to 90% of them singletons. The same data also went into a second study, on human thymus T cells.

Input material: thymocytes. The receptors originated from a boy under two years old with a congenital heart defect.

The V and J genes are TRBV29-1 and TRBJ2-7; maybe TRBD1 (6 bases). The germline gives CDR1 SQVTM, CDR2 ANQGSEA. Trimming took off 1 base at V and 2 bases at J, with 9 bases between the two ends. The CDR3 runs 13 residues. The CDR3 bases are TGCAGCGTTGAAGTTAACAGGGCCTACGAGCAGTACTTC. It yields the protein CSVEVNRAYEQYF.

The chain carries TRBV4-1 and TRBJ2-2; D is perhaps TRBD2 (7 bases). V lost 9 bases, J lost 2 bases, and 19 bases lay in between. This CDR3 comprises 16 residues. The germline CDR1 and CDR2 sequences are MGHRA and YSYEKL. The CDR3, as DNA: TGCGCCAGTCTGGGACGGGGGGACACCAACACCGGGGAGCTGTTTTTT. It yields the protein CASLGRGDTNTGELFF.

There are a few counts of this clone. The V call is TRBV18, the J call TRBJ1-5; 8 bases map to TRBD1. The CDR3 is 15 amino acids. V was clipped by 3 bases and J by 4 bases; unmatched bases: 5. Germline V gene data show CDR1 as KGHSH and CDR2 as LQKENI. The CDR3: CASSPQGAGNQPQHF. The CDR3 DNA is TGTGCCAGCTCACCCCAGGGGGCTGGGAATCAGCCCCAGCATTTT. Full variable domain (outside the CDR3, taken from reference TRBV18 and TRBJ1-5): NAGVMQNPRHLVRRRGQEARLRCSPMKGHSHVYWYRQLPEEGLKFMVYLQKENIIDESGMPKERFSAEFPKEGPSILRIQQVVRGDSAAYFCASSPQGAGNQPQHFGDGTRLSIL.

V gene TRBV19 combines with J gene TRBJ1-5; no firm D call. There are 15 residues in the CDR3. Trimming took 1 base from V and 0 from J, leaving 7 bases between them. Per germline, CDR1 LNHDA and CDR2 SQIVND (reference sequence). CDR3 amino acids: CASSIGHLSNQPQHF. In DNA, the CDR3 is TGTGCCAGTAGTATAGGACACCTTAGCAATCAGCCCCAGCATTTT.

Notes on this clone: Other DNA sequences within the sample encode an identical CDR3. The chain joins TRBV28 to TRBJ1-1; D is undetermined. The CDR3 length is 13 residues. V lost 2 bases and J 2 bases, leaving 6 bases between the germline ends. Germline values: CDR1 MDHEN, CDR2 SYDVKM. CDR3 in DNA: TGTGCCAGCAGTTTAGGCGGAAACACTGAAGCTTTCTTT. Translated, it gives CASSLGGNTEAFF.

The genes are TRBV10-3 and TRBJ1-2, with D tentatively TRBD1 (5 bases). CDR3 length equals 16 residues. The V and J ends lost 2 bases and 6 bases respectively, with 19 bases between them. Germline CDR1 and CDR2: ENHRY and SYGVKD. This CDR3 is CAISEPLAGRIDGYTF. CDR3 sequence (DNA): TGTGCCATCAGTGAGCCCCTGGCAGGGCGGATCGATGGCTACACCTTC.

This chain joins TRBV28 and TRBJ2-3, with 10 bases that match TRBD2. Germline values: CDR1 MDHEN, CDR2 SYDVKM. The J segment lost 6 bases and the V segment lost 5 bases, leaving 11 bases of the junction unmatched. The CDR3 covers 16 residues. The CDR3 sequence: CASSPPGLASPDTQYF. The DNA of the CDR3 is TGTGCCAGCAGTCCTCCGGGACTAGCGTCCCCCGATACGCAGTATTTT.

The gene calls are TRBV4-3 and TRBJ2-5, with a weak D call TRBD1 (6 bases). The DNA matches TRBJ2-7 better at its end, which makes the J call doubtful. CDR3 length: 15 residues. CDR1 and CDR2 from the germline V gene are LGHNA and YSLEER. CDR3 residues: CASSQEGHSTYEQYF. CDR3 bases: TGCGCCAGCAGCCAAGAGGGACACTCGACGTACGAGCAGTACTTC.

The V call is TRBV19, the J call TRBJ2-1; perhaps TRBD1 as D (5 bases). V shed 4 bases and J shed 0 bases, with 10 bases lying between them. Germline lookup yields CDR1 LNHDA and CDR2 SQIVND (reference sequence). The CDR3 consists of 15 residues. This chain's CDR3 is CASSNSDSSYNEQFF. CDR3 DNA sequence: TGTGCCAGTAGTAACTCCGACAGCTCCTACAATGAGCAGTTCTTC.

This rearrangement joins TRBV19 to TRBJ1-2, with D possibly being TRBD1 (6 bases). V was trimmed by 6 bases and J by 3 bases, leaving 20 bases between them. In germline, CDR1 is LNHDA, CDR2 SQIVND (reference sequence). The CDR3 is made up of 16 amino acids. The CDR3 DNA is TGTGCCAGTAGCTTCCCCCACCTACAGGGAGACTATGGCTACACCTTC. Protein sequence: CASSFPHLQGDYGYTF.

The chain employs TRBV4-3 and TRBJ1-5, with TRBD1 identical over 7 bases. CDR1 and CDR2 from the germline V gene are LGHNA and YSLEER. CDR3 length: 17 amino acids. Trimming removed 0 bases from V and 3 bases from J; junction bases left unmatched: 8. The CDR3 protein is CASSQEAGTAPNQPQHF. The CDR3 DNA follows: TGCGCCAGCAGCCAAGAGGCTGGGACAGCTCCCAATCAGCCCCAGCATTTT.

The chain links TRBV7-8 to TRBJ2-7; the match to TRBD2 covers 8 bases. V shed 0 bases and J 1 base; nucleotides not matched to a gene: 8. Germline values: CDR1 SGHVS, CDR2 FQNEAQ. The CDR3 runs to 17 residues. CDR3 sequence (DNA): TGTGCCAGCAGCTTAGCCCCCAAAAGCGGGAGTTCCTACGAGCAGTACTTC. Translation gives CASSLAPKSGSSYEQYF.

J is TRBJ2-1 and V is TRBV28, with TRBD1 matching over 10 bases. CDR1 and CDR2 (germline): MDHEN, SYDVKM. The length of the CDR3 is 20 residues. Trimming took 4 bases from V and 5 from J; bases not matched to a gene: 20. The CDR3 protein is CASSSSPGDRGTLGHNEQFF. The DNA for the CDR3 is TGTGCCAGCAGTTCTAGCCCTGGGGACAGGGGAACTTTAGGACACAATGAGCAGTTCTTC.

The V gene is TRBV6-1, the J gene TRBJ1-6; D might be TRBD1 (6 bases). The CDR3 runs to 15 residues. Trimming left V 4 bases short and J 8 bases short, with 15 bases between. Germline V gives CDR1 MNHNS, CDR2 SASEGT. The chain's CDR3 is CASSGRQAGDSPLHF. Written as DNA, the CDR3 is TGTGCCAGCAGTGGCCGACAGGCCGGGGATTCACCCCTCCACTTT.

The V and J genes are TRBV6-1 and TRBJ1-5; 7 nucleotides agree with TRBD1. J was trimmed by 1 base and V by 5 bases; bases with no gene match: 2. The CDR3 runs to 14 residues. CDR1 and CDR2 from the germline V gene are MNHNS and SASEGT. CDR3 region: CASSQGESNQPQHF. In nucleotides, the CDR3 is TGTGCCAGCAGTCAGGGGGAAAGCAATCAGCCCCAGCATTTT.

For the CDR3, the DNA is TGTGCCAGCAGCTTAAGACTAGCGGGAGCCTACAATGAGCAGTTCTTC. It is translated as CASSLRLAGAYNEQFF. The genes are TRBV9 and TRBJ2-1, with 12 bases identical to TRBD2. There are 16 residues in the CDR3. The trim removed 4 bases at V and 2 bases at J, leaving 4 bases unmatched. The V gene's germline CDR1 is SGDLS and CDR2 YYNGEE. The variable domain in full, with the rest retrieved from reference TRBV9 and TRBJ2-1, is DSGVTQTPKHLITATGQRVTLRCSPRSGDLSVYWYQQSLDQGLQFLIQYYNGEERAKGNILERFSAQQFPDLHSELNLSSLELGDSALYFCASSLRLAGAYNEQFFGPGTRLTVL.

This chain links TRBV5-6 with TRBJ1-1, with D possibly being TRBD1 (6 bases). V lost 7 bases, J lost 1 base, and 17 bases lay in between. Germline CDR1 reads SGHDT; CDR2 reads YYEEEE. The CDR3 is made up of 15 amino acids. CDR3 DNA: TGTGCCAGCTGCCAATCGGGACACGAGAACACTGAAGCTTTCTTT. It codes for CASCQSGHENTEAFF.

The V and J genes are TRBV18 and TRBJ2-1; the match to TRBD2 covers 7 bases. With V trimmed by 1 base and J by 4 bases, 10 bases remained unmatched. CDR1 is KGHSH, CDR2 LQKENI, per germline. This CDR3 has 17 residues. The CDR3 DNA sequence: TGTGCCAGCTCACCACGCGGGCGGGAGAACGAGTACAATGAGCAGTTCTTC. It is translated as CASSPRGRENEYNEQFF.

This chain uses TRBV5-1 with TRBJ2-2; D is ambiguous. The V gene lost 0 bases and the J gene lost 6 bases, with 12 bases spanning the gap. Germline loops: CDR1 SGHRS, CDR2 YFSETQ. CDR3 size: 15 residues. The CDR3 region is CASSLEAYQAGELFF. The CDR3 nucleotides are TGCGCCAGCAGCTTGGAAGCCTACCAGGCCGGGGAGCTGTTTTTT. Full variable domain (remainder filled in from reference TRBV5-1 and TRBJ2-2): KAGVTQTPRYLIKTRGQQVTLSCSPISGHRSVSWYQQTPGQGLQFLFEYFSETQRNKGNFPGRFSGRQFSNSRSEMNVSTLELGDSALYLCASSLEAYQAGELFFGEGSRLTVL.

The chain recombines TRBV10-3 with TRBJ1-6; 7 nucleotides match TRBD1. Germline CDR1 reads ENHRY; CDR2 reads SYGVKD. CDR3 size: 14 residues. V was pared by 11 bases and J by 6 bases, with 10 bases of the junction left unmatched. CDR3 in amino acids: CAARQGELNSPLHF. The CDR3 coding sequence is TGTGCCGCAAGACAGGGTGAACTTAATTCACCCCTCCACTTT.